This TCR beta chain was observed in a study of PD-1 blockade in classical Hodgkin lymphoma. In the study overall: Nivolumab was given intravenously to patients at 3 mg/kg every 2 weeks.

TCRdb's copy holds only in-frame clones and misses some; the assay was immunoSEQ multiplex PCR. The sample holds about 100,000 clones, roughly 89% seen once. In germline, CDR1 is SEHNR, CDR2 FQNEAQ (reference sequence). V dropped 5 bases and J dropped 1; count of bases not matched to a gene: 5. The CDR3 has 16 amino acids. About this clone: What it recognizes is unknown.

Study observations and caveats: Baseline TCR diversity was reportedly lower in newly diagnosed patients than in healthy donors. It was reported as lower still in relapsed/refractory patients.

Autologous stem cell transplantation was followed by relapse in every patient, and brentuximab vedotin exposure varied. The sequence derives from a human donor with classical Hodgkin lymphoma. The chain couples TRBV7-9 to TRBJ2-7, with 13 bases lining up with TRBD2. Here the sequenced sample was peripheral blood mononuclear cells (PBMCs), taken before the second cycle of nivolumab. This CDR3 is CASSLEGLAGSYEQYF. The CDR3, as DNA: TGTGCCAGCAGCCTGGAGGGACTAGCGGGGTCCTACGAGCAGTACTTC.